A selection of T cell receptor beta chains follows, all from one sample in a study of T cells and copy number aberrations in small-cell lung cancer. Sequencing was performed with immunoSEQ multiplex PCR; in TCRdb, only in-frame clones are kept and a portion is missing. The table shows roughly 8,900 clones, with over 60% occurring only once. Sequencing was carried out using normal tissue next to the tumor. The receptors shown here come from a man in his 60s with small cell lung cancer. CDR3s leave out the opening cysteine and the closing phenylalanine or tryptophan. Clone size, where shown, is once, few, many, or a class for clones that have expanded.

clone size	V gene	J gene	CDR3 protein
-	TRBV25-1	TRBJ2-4	ASSESQPLGDIQY
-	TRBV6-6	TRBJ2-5	ASRPGQETQY
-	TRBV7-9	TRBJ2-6	ASSSRQGAGANVLT
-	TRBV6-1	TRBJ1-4	ASSEGENDKLF
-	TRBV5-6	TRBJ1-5	ASSRQGGRVGNQPQH
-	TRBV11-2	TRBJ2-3	ASSLLLSAERDTQY
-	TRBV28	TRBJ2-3	ASAGTSGRPGTDTQY
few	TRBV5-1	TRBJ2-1	ASFEGNSYNEQF
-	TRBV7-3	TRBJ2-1	ANQTRFWVPTSNEQF
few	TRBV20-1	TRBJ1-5	SASQNQPQH
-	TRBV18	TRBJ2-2	ASSPGISGELF
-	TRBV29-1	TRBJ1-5	SVKTGGVDQPQH
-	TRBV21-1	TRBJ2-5	ASRYRDPWETQY
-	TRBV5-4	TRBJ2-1	ASSFGWSSYNEQF
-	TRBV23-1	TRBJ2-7	ASSQFSHRLILDEQY
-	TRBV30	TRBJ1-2	AWSWNYGYT
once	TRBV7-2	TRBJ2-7	ASSDSGGAYEQY
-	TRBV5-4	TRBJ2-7	ASSRPGQGEYEQY
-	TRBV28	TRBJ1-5	ASSSGQAVSNQPQH
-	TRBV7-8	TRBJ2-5	ASSSGLAGVGWETQY
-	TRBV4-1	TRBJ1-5	ASSQGGGDRGRREPQH
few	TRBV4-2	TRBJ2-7	ASSQVVDSYEQY
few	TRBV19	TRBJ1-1	ASSTSGGWGTEAF
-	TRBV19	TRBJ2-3	ASSIFSDTQY
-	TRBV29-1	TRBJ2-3	SVVGVGGLPSSTDTQY
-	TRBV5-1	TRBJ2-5	ASSLSSKGETQY
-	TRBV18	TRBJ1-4	ASSPGTVTNEKLF
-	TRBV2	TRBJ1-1	ASSEAGIETEAF
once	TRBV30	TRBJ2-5	AWSQRERETQY
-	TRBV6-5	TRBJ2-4	ASRPGTGSKNIQY
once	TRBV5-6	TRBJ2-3	ASSSGLAGGGYVTDTQY
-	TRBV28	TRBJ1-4	ASSYSPPGGWHEKLF
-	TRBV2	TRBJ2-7	ASREGLAGYEQY
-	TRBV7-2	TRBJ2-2	ASSLGWNTGELF
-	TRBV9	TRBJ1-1	ASSVAPGRMNTEAF
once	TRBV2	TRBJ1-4	ANTDGRGGEKLF
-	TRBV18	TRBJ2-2	ASSPPRRETGELF
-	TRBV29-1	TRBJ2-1	SVDVAGTYNEQF
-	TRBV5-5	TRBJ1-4	ASSLVPDRGNEKLF